One and the same sample provided the 30 T cell receptor beta chains below, sequenced in a study of cytomegalovirus exposure and HLA in healthy donors. The primer mix had 60 Vbeta and 13 Jbeta primers. Assay: immunoSEQ multiplex PCR; the TCRdb copy retains only in-frame clones and omits some. The sample includes approximately 100,000 clones, about 77% of them seen just once. Material for sequencing was PBMCs. The receptors shown here come from a woman in her 40s in good health and CMV-seronegative.

The chain has TRBV5-1 and TRBJ2-7; TRBD1 matches at 7 bases. Germline trimming cut 3 bases from V and 5 bases from J; bases unmatched to any gene: 8. From germline, CDR1 is SGHRS and CDR2 YFSETQ. The CDR3 totals 14 residues. CDR3 sequence reads: CASSYTGEGNEQYF. The CDR3 DNA reads as TGCGCCAGCAGCTATACAGGGGAAGGGAACGAGCAGTACTTC.

This clone was seen once. The chain employs TRBV27 and TRBJ1-1; maybe TRBD1 (6 bases). This CDR3 spans 10 amino acids. Germline CDR1 reads MNHEY; CDR2 reads SMNVEV (reference sequence). Trimming stripped 8 bases from V and 7 bases from J, with 8 bases between. CDR3 protein: CASGRGEAFF. Here the CDR3 DNA reads TGTGCCAGCGGCAGGGGTGAAGCTTTCTTT.

The chain recombines TRBV10-2 with TRBJ1-4, with D unresolved. The CDR3 runs 18 residues. CDR1 is WSHSY and CDR2 is SAAADI in the germline V gene. With 1 base removed from V and 5 bases from J, the gap between germline ends came to 20 bases. This CDR3 reads CASSELLLGRAPNEKLFF. The CDR3 region has the DNA TGCGCCAGCAGTGAGTTACTCTTGGGGAGAGCCCCGAATGAAAAACTGTTTTTT.

V and J are TRBV5-1 and TRBJ2-7; 7 nucleotides line up with TRBD2. Germline assignment: CDR1 SGHRS and CDR2 YFSETQ. The ends lost 7 bases at V and 5 bases at J; junction bases unmatched: 9. The length of the CDR3 is 13 residues. The CDR3 here is CASGAGDVDEQYF. For the CDR3, the DNA is TGCGCCAGCGGCGCGGGGGATGTGGACGAGCAGTACTTC.

The chain recombines TRBV7-8 with TRBJ2-7, with 9 bases matching TRBD2. CDR1 is SGHVS and CDR2 is FQNEAQ in the germline V gene. The CDR3 extends over 16 amino acids. V lost 1 base, J lost 0 bases, and 4 bases stayed unmatched. The CDR3 sequence: CASSLESTSGSYEQYF. CDR3 sequence (DNA): TGTGCCAGCAGCTTAGAATCGACTAGCGGCTCCTACGAGCAGTACTTC.

The CDR3 reads CASNQGAVEQYF. The CDR3 DNA follows: TGTGCCAGCAATCAGGGGGCAGTCGAGCAGTACTTC. V gene TRBV2 combines with J gene TRBJ2-7, with 8 bases lining up with TRBD1. V was pared by 7 bases and J by 6 bases, with 5 bases of the junction left unmatched. This CDR3 is built from 12 residues. The V gene's germline CDR1 is SNHLY and CDR2 FYNNEI.

This clone appeared once. This chain joins TRBV6-1 and TRBJ1-1; TRBD1 matches at 7 bases. V shed 6 bases, J shed 1 base, and the junction held 2 bases outside the gene matches. CDR3 size: 13 residues. Germline V CDR1 and CDR2: MNHNS, SASEGT. In nucleotides, the CDR3 is TGTGCCAGCAGACGACAGGGGAACACTGAAGCTTTCTTT. Its protein product is CASRRQGNTEAFF.

The chain joins TRBV7-2 to TRBJ2-5; a weak D match, TRBD1 (6 bases). This CDR3 has 12 amino acids. From germline, CDR1 is SGHTA and CDR2 FQGNSA. V was trimmed by 5 bases and J by 7 bases, leaving 11 bases between them. The CDR3 spells CASSPTGSTQYF. CDR3 sequence (DNA): TGTGCCAGCAGCCCAACAGGGTCGACCCAGTACTTC. The whole variable domain, remainder taken from reference TRBV7-2 and TRBJ2-5, is GAGVSQSPSNKVTEKGKDVELRCDPISGHTALYWYRQSLGQGLEFLIYFQGNSAPDKSGLPSDRFSAERTGGSVSTLTIQRTQQEDSAVYLCASSPTGSTQYFGPGTRLLVL.

This chain uses TRBV2 with TRBJ1-1; 9 nucleotides agree with TRBD1. Germline CDR1 SNHLY, CDR2 FYNNEI. V lost 6 bases and J lost 3; bases outside the gene matches: 5. The CDR3 runs 14 residues. CDR3 coding DNA: TGTGCCAGCAGGGGGGACAGGGAAGACACTGAAGCTTTCTTT. It codes for CASRGDREDTEAFF.

The chain links TRBV5-4 to TRBJ1-6; D is unclear. Trimming cost V 1 base and J 7 bases, with 18 bases left between them. Germline-derived CDR1 and CDR2 are SGHNT and YYREEE (reference sequence). The CDR3 totals 17 residues. CDR3 nucleotides: TGTGCCAGCAGCTTGAATCTTGGTACCGGGATCAATTCACCCCTCCACTTT. Translating it yields CASSLNLGTGINSPLHF.

The CDR3 DNA reads as TGTGCCAGCAGAACGGTCATCAACACTGAAGCTTTCTTT. Translation: CASRTVINTEAFF. The gene calls are TRBV6-6 and TRBJ1-1, with D hard to call. Germline V gene sequence: CDR1 MNHNY, CDR2 SVGAGI (reference sequence). Trimming removed 6 bases from V and 2 bases from J, with 10 bases in between. The CDR3 contains 13 residues.

The chain employs TRBV9 and TRBJ1-5; D gene unclear. Trimming took 0 bases from V and 6 from J, leaving 10 bases between them. The CDR3 has 14 residues. In germline, CDR1 is SGDLS, CDR2 YYNGEE. The CDR3, as DNA: TGTGCCAGCAGCGTAGATCAGGAACGTCAGCCCCAGCATTTT. Translation: CASSVDQERQPQHF.

This rearrangement joins TRBV6-5 to TRBJ1-2, with a possible D match to TRBD1 (6 bases). CDR1 is MNHEY and CDR2 is SVGAGI in the germline V gene. Trimming removed 2 bases from V and 6 bases from J, with 10 bases in between. The CDR3 is 13 residues long. Written as DNA, the CDR3 is TGTGCCAGCAGTTACAACAGGGTCCATGGCTACACCTTC. This encodes CASSYNRVHGYTF.

V gene TRBV6-5 combines with J gene TRBJ2-7; D not resolved. Germline V gives CDR1 MNHEY, CDR2 SVGAGI. The CDR3 covers 13 residues. Trimming removed 0 bases at V and 5 bases at J, with 8 bases between. As DNA, the CDR3 is TGTGCCAGCAGTTACTCACCCCCGGACGAGCAGTACTTC. As protein: CASSYSPPDEQYF.

In DNA form, the CDR3 reads TGCAGCGTTGAAGACCGGGATACCCCCTACGAGCAGTACTTC. It translates to CSVEDRDTPYEQYF. The V gene is TRBV29-1, the J gene TRBJ2-7; D may be TRBD2 (5 bases). The CDR3 runs 14 residues. CDR1 and CDR2 from the germline V gene are SQVTM and ANQGSEA. V lost 0 bases, J lost 2 bases, and 11 bases lay in between.

Concerning this clone: A junction boundary mismatches the germline segment, possibly from a read error. The genes are TRBV7-9 and TRBJ2-7; no firm D call. The CDR3 is 11 amino acids. Germline values: CDR1 SEHNR, CDR2 FQNEAQ (reference sequence). CDR3 DNA: TGTGCCAGCGGCTTGTACTACGAGCAGTACTTC. This translates into CASGLYYEQYF.

The chain recombines TRBV12-5 with TRBJ1-2; TRBD1 matches 10 bases. Germline V gene data show CDR1 as LGHNT and CDR2 as FRNRAP. The CDR3 has 17 residues. Germline trimming cut 4 bases from V and 2 bases from J; bases unmatched to any gene: 10. The CDR3 DNA follows: TGTGCTAGTGGTTCGCGGGACAGGGGAGAAAAGAACTATGGCTACACCTTC. Its translation is CASGSRDRGEKNYGYTF. Combining the CDR3 with reference TRBV12-5 and TRBJ1-2 gives the whole variable domain DARVTQTPRHKVTEMGQEVTMRCQPILGHNTVFWYRQTMMQGLELLAYFRNRAPLDDSGMPKDRFSAEMPDATLATLKIQPSEPRDSAVYFCASGSRDRGEKNYGYTFGSGTRLTVV.

V gene TRBV27 combines with J gene TRBJ2-3, with TRBD2 identical over 7 bases. The junction had 3 bases not matched to a gene; V was cut back by 3 bases and J by 0 bases. CDR3 length equals 15 residues. CDR1 and CDR2 from the germline V gene are MNHEY and SMNVEV (reference sequence). CDR3 sequence reads: CASSFRGGSTDTQYF. The CDR3 DNA reads as TGTGCCAGCAGTTTCCGCGGGGGAAGCACAGATACGCAGTATTTT.

The count of this clone is one. The J gene is TRBJ2-1, the V gene TRBV7-9, with D perhaps TRBD2 (6 bases). The CDR3 runs 13 residues. V lost 2 bases to trimming and J lost 8 bases, with 10 bases between them. Germline-derived CDR1 and CDR2 are SEHNR and FQNEAQ (reference sequence). CDR3 sequence (DNA): TGTGCCAGCAGCTTACCCGCTAGCGATGAGCAGTTCTTC. Residues: CASSLPASDEQFF.

The count of this clone is one. The J gene is TRBJ1-2, the V gene TRBV9; D gene uncertain. Germline assignment: CDR1 SGDLS and CDR2 YYNGEE. V was clipped by 3 bases and J by 2 bases, with 14 bases between them. The CDR3 consists of 15 residues. CDR3 in amino acids: CASSGKEGSNYGYTF. DNA for the CDR3: TGTGCCAGCAGCGGGAAAGAGGGCTCAAACTATGGCTACACCTTC.

This chain uses TRBV25-1 with TRBJ2-7, with no clear D. The V end lost 4 bases, the J end lost 0 bases, and 10 bases lay between the germline ends. The germline CDR1 and CDR2 sequences are MGHDK and SYGVNS. CDR3 length equals 14 residues. This chain's CDR3 is CASSGARFSYEQYF. The CDR3 region has the DNA TGTGCCAGCAGTGGGGCTCGGTTCTCCTACGAGCAGTACTTC.

V and J are TRBV19 and TRBJ1-2, with 7 nucleotides matching TRBD1. Germline trimming cut 5 bases from V and 6 bases from J; bases unmatched to any gene: 24. The germline CDR1 and CDR2 sequences are LNHDA and SQIVND (reference sequence). The CDR3 has 19 residues. The CDR3 DNA sequence: TGTGCCAGTAGTGTAAGCCTGGGTATAAGACCCGGGACAGCGGATGGCTACACCTTC. The encoded protein is CASSVSLGIRPGTADGYTF.

This chain joins TRBV9 and TRBJ1-1; D gene unclear. Germline V lookup: CDR1 SGDLS, CDR2 YYNGEE. The CDR3 extends over 15 amino acids. V was pared by 1 base and J by 5 bases, with 15 bases between. The CDR3: CASSVRGNQGTEAFF. The CDR3 nucleotides are TGTGCCAGCAGCGTACGGGGTAATCAAGGGACTGAAGCTTTCTTT.

The rearrangement links TRBV7-8 to TRBJ1-2; TRBD1 matches 7 bases. Germline V CDR1 and CDR2: SGHVS, FQNEAQ. V was clipped by 4 bases and J by 4 bases; unmatched bases: 12. The CDR3 sequence is 16 residues long. The CDR3 DNA sequence: TGTGCCAGCAGCTCCCGACCCAGACAGGGTAGCTATGGCTACACCTTC. Translating gives CASSSRPRQGSYGYTF.

This CDR3 reads CASSPIENTQYF. The CDR3 bases are TGTGCCAGCTCACCCATAGAAAATACGCAGTATTTT. The chain couples TRBV18 to TRBJ2-3; D gene uncertain. The V and J ends lost 3 bases and 7 bases respectively, with 8 bases between them. The CDR3 totals 12 residues. Germline V gene lookup returns CDR1 KGHSH and CDR2 LQKENI.

The rearrangement uses TRBV6-1 and TRBJ2-3; TRBD1 might be the D (6 bases). In germline, CDR1 is MNHNS, CDR2 SASEGT. The CDR3 is 16 residues long. V lost 1 base and J 3 bases, leaving 14 bases between the germline ends. The CDR3 DNA reads TGTGCCAGCAGTGAAGTAAGGCAGGGGTGGACAGATACGCAGTATTTT. Residues: CASSEVRQGWTDTQYF.

V is TRBV6-5 and J is TRBJ2-1; TRBD2 matches 9 bases. CDR1 and CDR2 from the germline V gene are MNHEY and SVGAGI. V shed 4 bases and J 5 bases; nucleotides not matched to a gene: 6. This CDR3 has 15 residues. CDR3 sequence reads: CASSSASGVNNEQFF. In DNA form, the CDR3 reads TGTGCCAGCAGTTCTGCTAGCGGGGTCAACAATGAGCAGTTCTTC.

The genes are TRBV15 and TRBJ1-1; D gene uncertain. This CDR3 has 15 amino acids. V lost 4 bases and J lost 1, with 13 bases in between. CDR1 is LNHNV, CDR2 YYDKDF, per germline (reference sequence). CDR3 region: CATSILDGKNTEAFF. DNA of the CDR3: TGTGCCACCAGCATCCTCGACGGGAAGAACACTGAAGCTTTCTTT. The variable domain in full, completed from reference TRBV15 and TRBJ1-1, reads DAMVIQNPRYQVTQFGKPVTLSCSQTLNHNVMYWYQQKSSQAPKLLFHYYDKDFNNEADTPDNFQSRRPNTSFCFLDIRSPGLGDTAMYLCATSILDGKNTEAFFGQGTRLTVV.

This sequence joins TRBV19 and TRBJ2-7; no definite D call. V lost 6 bases and J 0 bases, leaving 15 bases between the germline ends. This CDR3 has 15 amino acids. Germline lookup yields CDR1 LNHDA and CDR2 SQIVND (reference sequence). The CDR3 bases are TGTGCCAGTAGGCGGCAGTCCCTTAACTCCTACGAGCAGTACTTC. This codes for CASRRQSLNSYEQYF.

The V and J genes are TRBV19 and TRBJ1-5; a weak D match, TRBD1 (5 bases). Deletions cut 2 bases from V and 0 bases from J, with 5 bases between. Germline V gene data show CDR1 as LNHDA and CDR2 as SQIVND (reference sequence). The CDR3 contains 14 residues. The CDR3, as DNA: TGTGCCAGTAGTATAACAGGTAGCAATCAGCCCCAGCATTTT. This sequence encodes CASSITGSNQPQHF. The full variable domain, with the rest looked up from reference TRBV19 and TRBJ1-5, is DGGITQSPKYLFRKEGQNVTLSCEQNLNHDAMYWYRQDPGQGLRLIYYSQIVNDFQKGDIAEGYSVSREKKESFPLTVTSAQKNPTAFYLCASSITGSNQPQHFGDGTRLSIL.